A single sample is the source of the 4 T cell receptor beta chains below, sequenced in a study of low-dose radiotherapy and immunotherapy resistance in tumors. Indicated time point: after trial treatment. Treatment in this sample: LDRT plus nivolumab, ipilimumab, low-dose cyclophosphamide and aspirin (RACIN trial). Alpha- and beta-chain coverage of first-strand cDNA came from TRAV- and TRBV-specific primers. TCRs were put through approximately 20 PCR cycles of amplification with Phusion. A constant-region primer and the V-primer adapter served as the primer pair. TCRdb fed the reads into MiXCR, producing one record per CDR3 protein. This repertoire shows roughly 32,000 distinct CDR3 sequences, about 53% found once; its top ten account for 5% to 6%. This material consisted of PBMCs, taken after low-dose radiotherapy plus immunotherapy. These receptors were obtained from a male donor with gallbladder cancer.

The chain joins TRBV12-3 or TRBV12-4 to TRBJ2-5, with 8 nucleotides matching TRBD1. Trimming took 4 bases from V and 4 from J; bases not matched to a gene: 2. This CDR3 is 13 amino acids long. The CDR3 coding sequence is TGTGCCAGCAGTTATGACAGGGGAGAGACCCAGTACTTC. This gives the protein CASSYDRGETQYF.

The rearrangement links TRBV12-3 or TRBV12-4 to TRBJ2-3; 8 bases are shared with TRBD2. This CDR3 comprises 14 residues. Trimming took 6 bases from V and 5 from J; bases not matched to a gene: 7. DNA of the CDR3: TGTGCCAGCAGGTCCGCGGGGGGCCTAGATACGCAGTATTTT. Its translation is CASRSAGGLDTQYF.

This clonotype showed up just once. A far larger clone is off by one base, so a read error is likely. The CDR3 DNA reads TGTGCCAGCAGCTCATTAGCAGTTACCTACGAGCAGTTCTTC. Residues: CASSSLAVTYEQFF. The chain links TRBV7-2 to TRBJ2-1, with no clear D. CDR1 and CDR2 from the germline V gene are SGHTA and FQGNSA. The ends were cut back, 4 bases at V and 10 bases at J, with 17 bases in the middle. This CDR3 has 14 residues.

This clonotype occurred once. This chain connects TRBV6-2 or TRBV6-3 to TRBJ1-5; D is undetermined. Germline CDR1 is MNHEY and CDR2 is SVGEGT. The V end lost 7 bases, the J end lost 3 bases, and 10 bases lay between the germline ends. The CDR3 extends over 13 amino acids. The CDR3 loop reads CASTRTANQPQHF. In DNA form, the CDR3 reads TGTGCCAGCACCAGGACGGCCAATCAGCCCCAGCATTTT.